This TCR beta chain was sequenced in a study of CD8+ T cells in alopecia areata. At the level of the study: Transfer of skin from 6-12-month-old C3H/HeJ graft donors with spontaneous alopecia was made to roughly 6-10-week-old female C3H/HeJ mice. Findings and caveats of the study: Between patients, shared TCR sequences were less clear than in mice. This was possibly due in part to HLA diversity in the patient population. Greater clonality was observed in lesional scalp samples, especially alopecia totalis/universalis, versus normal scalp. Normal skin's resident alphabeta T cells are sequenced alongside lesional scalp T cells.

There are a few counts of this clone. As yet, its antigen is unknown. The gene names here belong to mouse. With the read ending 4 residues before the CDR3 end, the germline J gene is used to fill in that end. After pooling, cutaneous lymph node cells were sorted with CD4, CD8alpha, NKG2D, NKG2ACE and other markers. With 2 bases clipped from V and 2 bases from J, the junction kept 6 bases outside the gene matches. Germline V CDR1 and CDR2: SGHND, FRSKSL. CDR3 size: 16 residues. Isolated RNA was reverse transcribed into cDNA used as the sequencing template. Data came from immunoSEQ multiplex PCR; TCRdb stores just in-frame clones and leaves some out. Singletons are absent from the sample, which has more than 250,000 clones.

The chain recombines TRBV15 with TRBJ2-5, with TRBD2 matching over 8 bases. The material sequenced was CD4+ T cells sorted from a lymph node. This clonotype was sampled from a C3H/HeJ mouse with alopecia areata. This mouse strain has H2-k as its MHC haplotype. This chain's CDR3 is CASSLRGGRRQDTQYF. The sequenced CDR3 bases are TGTGCCAGCAGTTTAAGGGGGGGGCGCCGCCAAGAC.